The rows below give T cell receptor beta chains drawn from one sample of a study of cytomegalovirus exposure and HLA in healthy donors. Profiling relied on immunoSEQ multiplex PCR, and the TCRdb table lists in-frame clones only, not all of them. The table has 150,000 to 200,000 clones, under 85% seen once. The sequencing input was PBMCs. Receptors originate from a female donor in good health and CMV-seronegative. The CDR3 runs from the conserved cysteine through the conserved F or W. The D gene is left open where the match is weak. Size tells how often a clone was seen (once, few, many) or the class of an expanded clone, and some rows leave it out.

V gene	D gene	clone size	J gene	CDR3 protein	CDR3 DNA
TRBV4-1	TRBD2	-	TRBJ2-1	CASSQVGGVNEQFF	TGCGCCAGCAGCCAAGTCGGGGGGGTTAATGAGCAGTTCTTC
TRBV4-2	TRBD2	-	TRBJ2-7	CASSQGAGAFYEQYF	TGTGCCAGCAGCCAAGGGGCGGGAGCCTTTTACGAGCAGTACTTC
TRBV18	TRBD2	-	TRBJ2-7	CASSPLTSGSKYEQYF	TGTGCCAGCTCACCATTGACTAGCGGGAGTAAATACGAGCAGTACTTC
TRBV6-5	TRBD2	-	TRBJ2-1	CASSYRGTSRGGEQFF	TGTGCCAGCAGTTACCGGGGGACTAGCCGGGGCGGGGAGCAGTTCTTC
TRBV10-2	TRBD2	-	TRBJ2-3	CASTVTSLLSSTDTQYF	TGCGCCAGCACCGTGACTAGCTTGCTGTCGAGCACAGATACGCAGTATTTT
TRBV5-1	TRBD2	few	TRBJ2-1	CASSLSSGGLDEQFF	TGCGCCAGCAGCTTGTCCAGCGGGGGGTTAGATGAGCAGTTCTTC
TRBV6-1	TRBD2	-	TRBJ2-7	CASSLSGGHEQYF	TGTGCCAGCAGTCTCTCGGGAGGTCACGAGCAGTACTTC
TRBV18	-	-	TRBJ1-2	CASSPTGDYGYTF	TGTGCCAGCTCACCAACAGGAGACTATGGCTACACCTTC
TRBV7-2	-	few	TRBJ1-2	CASSLGQGNYGYTF	TGTGCCAGCAGCTTAGGCCAGGGGAACTATGGCTACACCTTC
TRBV5-4	-	few	TRBJ2-2	CASSLLQGELFF	TGTGCCAGCAGCTTACTACAAGGGGAGCTGTTTTTT
TRBV2	TRBD1	few	TRBJ2-2	CASGRDRGESGELFF	TGTGCCAGCGGCCGGGACAGGGGGGAATCCGGGGAGCTGTTTTTT
TRBV7-9	-	-	TRBJ1-1	CASSPGGTEAFF	TGTGCCAGCAGCCCGGGGGGGACTGAAGCTTTCTTT
TRBV7-8	TRBD2	once	TRBJ2-1	CASTKFGAGGLNNEQFF	TGTGCCAGCACTAAATTCGGGGCGGGAGGGCTCAATAATGAGCAGTTCTTC
TRBV7-3	TRBD1	-	TRBJ2-2	CASSSQGAGTGELFF	TGTGCCAGCAGCTCACAGGGGGCGGGCACCGGGGAGCTGTTTTTT
TRBV28	TRBD2	-	TRBJ2-3	CASIPLAGGFNTDTQYF	TGTGCCAGCATCCCCCTAGCGGGGGGATTTAATACAGATACGCAGTATTTT
TRBV5-6	-	few	TRBJ2-1	CASSLGALPYNEQFF	TGTGCCAGCAGTTTAGGAGCCCTCCCCTACAATGAGCAGTTCTTC
TRBV5-1	-	-	TRBJ2-7	CASSADRGSIYEQYF	TGCGCCAGCAGCGCGGATAGAGGGAGCATCTACGAGCAGTACTTC
TRBV20-1	-	-	TRBJ2-1	CSARTNNEQFF	TGCAGTGCTAGGACAAACAATGAGCAGTTCTTC
TRBV5-1	-	-	TRBJ1-1	CASSTGLGRGSEAFF	TGCGCCAGCAGCACCGGCTTAGGCAGGGGCAGTGAAGCTTTCTTT
TRBV28	-	-	TRBJ2-2	CASSLYTNTGELFF	TGTGCCAGCAGTTTATATACGAACACCGGGGAGCTGTTTTTT
TRBV6-6	-	-	TRBJ1-5	CASSYRLEAQHF	TGTGCCAGCAGTTACCGGCTCGAGGCCCAGCATTTT
TRBV28	TRBD1	-	TRBJ2-7	CASSLLGTGAREQYF	TGTGCCAGCAGTTTATTAGGGACAGGGGCCAGAGAGCAGTACTTC
TRBV7-6	-	-	TRBJ2-7	CASSLSAEVSGYEQYF	TGTGCCAGCAGCTTATCGGCGGAGGTGTCAGGCTACGAGCAGTACTTC
TRBV4-3	TRBD1	-	TRBJ2-6	CASSQQEPGQGANVLTF	TGCGCCAGCAGCCAACAAGAGCCGGGACAGGGGGCCAACGTCCTGACTTTC
TRBV6-6	TRBD2	-	TRBJ2-2	CASSFLAGGPDGELFF	TGTGCCAGCAGTTTTCTAGCGGGGGGGCCGGACGGGGAGCTGTTTTTT
TRBV29-1	-	-	TRBJ1-1	CRGGQLNTEAFF	TGCCGTGGGGGACAACTGAACACTGAAGCTTTCTTT
TRBV7-9	-	-	TRBJ1-5	CASSPDNHNQPQHF	TGTGCCAGCAGCCCGGACAACCACAATCAGCCCCAGCATTTT
TRBV29-1	-	-	TRBJ2-7	CSVFSRGYEQYF	TGCAGCGTTTTTAGTCGGGGATACGAGCAGTACTTC
TRBV19	TRBD1	few	TRBJ2-7	CASSIGTGSYEQYF	TGTGCCAGTAGTATAGGGACAGGGTCCTACGAGCAGTACTTC
TRBV21-1	-	-	TRBJ1-2	CASSKAQGARRGYTF	TGTGCCAGCAGCAAAGCCCAGGGGGCTCGACGAGGCTACACCTTC